What follows are 17 T cell receptor beta chains derived from one specimen sequenced in a study of post-analysis software for immune sequencing data. Study-wide findings and caveats: The five TRBV segments detected at higher frequency in patients than in controls included TRBV5-6, TRBV5-1 and TRBV20-1.

Antigens of these TCRs are unknown. Prepared libraries of TCR beta cDNA carried unique molecular identifiers. TCRdb re-called the PCR reads with MiXCR, one entry per CDR3 protein. The table includes 750,000 to 950,000 distinct CDR3 sequences, under 60% detected once. The source material was blood. The receptor set was obtained from a girl aged 5-17 years with multiple sclerosis.

The chain links TRBV4-2 to TRBJ1-1, with D perhaps matching TRBD1 (5 bases). The length of the CDR3 is 15 residues. V lost 1 base and J 0 bases, leaving 9 bases between the germline ends. CDR1 and CDR2 (germline): LGHNA, YNFKEQ. The CDR3 coding sequence is TGTGCCAGCAGCCAAGGGGCAGGGATGAACACTGAAGCTTTCTTT. It translates to CASSQGAGMNTEAFF.

J is TRBJ2-7 and V is TRBV9; possible D gene TRBD2, 5 bases. The length of the CDR3 is 14 residues. Trimming removed 0 bases from V and 5 bases from J, with 12 bases in between. The germline gives CDR1 SGDLS, CDR2 YYNGEE. The CDR3 sequence: CASSVAGVGDEQYF. Written as DNA, the CDR3 is TGTGCCAGCAGCGTAGCTGGGGTGGGAGACGAGCAGTACTTC.

This clonotype was seen a handful of times. The chain combines TRBV11-3 with TRBJ2-7; D is undetermined. Germline-derived CDR1 and CDR2 are SGHNT and YENEEA. The V and J ends lost 4 bases and 4 bases respectively, with 17 bases between them. The length of the CDR3 is 15 residues. CDR3 region: CASSSRKGVPYEQYF. CDR3 DNA sequence: TGTGCCAGCAGCTCCCGAAAGGGTGTCCCATACGAGCAGTACTTC.

This clonotype came up once. V and J are TRBV6-5 and TRBJ2-7; D may be TRBD1 (5 bases). The last part of the DNA fits TRBJ2-5 better; the J call may be wrong. The V gene's germline CDR1 is MNHEY and CDR2 SVGAGI. The CDR3 covers 16 residues. The CDR3: CASSPEPGRAQETQYF. CDR3 DNA: TGTGCCAGCAGCCCCGAACCGGGCAGGGCACAAGAGACCCAGTACTTC.

This clonotype was recorded a few times. The chain employs TRBV20-1 and TRBJ2-7, with 11 nucleotides matching TRBD2. The germline V gene encodes CDR1 DFQATT and CDR2 SNEGSKA (reference sequence). The CDR3 spans 15 residues. V lost 3 bases to trimming and J lost 8 bases; unmatched junction nucleotides: 12. CDR3 amino acids: CSASLISGLADKQYF. The CDR3 bases are TGCAGTGCTAGTCTGATCTCGGGACTAGCGGATAAGCAGTACTTC.

The chain employs TRBV4-3 and TRBJ2-1; 7 positions agree with TRBD2. The germline V gene has CDR1 LGHNA and CDR2 YSLEER. The V and J ends lost 1 base and 4 bases, in that order; junction bases with no gene match: 10. The CDR3 spans 17 residues. CDR3: CASSQVGLAELYNEQFF. The CDR3 DNA sequence: TGCGCCAGCAGCCAAGTCGGCCTAGCGGAACTTTACAATGAGCAGTTCTTC.

CDR3 bases: TGTGCCAGCAGCCAGGGGACAGGGGGCTTCGGTGAAAAACTGTTTTTT. Its protein is CASSQGTGGFGEKLFF. This chain links TRBV11-2 with TRBJ1-4; 12 bases agree with TRBD1. Germline V CDR1 and CDR2: SGHAT, FQNNGV. V shed 5 bases and J 7 bases; nucleotides not matched to a gene: 8. This CDR3 is 16 amino acids long.

In the case of this clonotype: Relative to the germline gene, one junction end is altered; a read error may explain this. The chain carries TRBV12-3 or TRBV12-4 and TRBJ1-2; 9 positions match TRBD1. This CDR3 has 15 amino acids. CDR3 region: CASSVWTGDNYGCTF. The CDR3 nucleotides are TGTGCCAGCAGTGTATGGACAGGGGATAACTATGGCTGCACCTTC.

The chain employs TRBV20-1 and TRBJ2-7, with D perhaps given as TRBD1 or TRBD2 (6 bases each). The DNA end is a closer match to TRBJ2-1, so the J assignment may be wrong. The CDR3 runs 15 residues. Germline loops: CDR1 DFQATT, CDR2 SNEGSKA (reference sequence). This CDR3 is CSARVPGGVGNKQFF. CDR3 sequence (DNA): TGCAGTGCTAGAGTACCCGGGGGCGTAGGGAATAAGCAGTTCTTC.

The rearrangement uses TRBV20-1 and TRBJ2-3; 10 bases fit TRBD2. Germline CDR1 is DFQATT and CDR2 is SNEGSKA (reference sequence). The length of the CDR3 is 22 residues. V lost 3 bases to trimming and J lost 0 bases; unmatched junction nucleotides: 24. CDR3 DNA: TGCAGTGCTAGGCCCCGAGGCCGGGGAGCGGGAGGGAGCGCTATGAGCACAGATACGCAGTATTTT. Residues: CSARPRGRGAGGSAMSTDTQYF.

This clonotype has more than one count but fewer than ten. The J gene is TRBJ2-3, the V gene TRBV20-1, with 9 bases that match TRBD2. V was clipped by 0 bases and J by 6 bases; unmatched bases: 7. The CDR3 runs to 15 residues. Germline V lookup: CDR1 DFQATT, CDR2 SNEGSKA (reference sequence). CDR3 sequence: CSARDFRTSVDTQYF. CDR3 sequence (DNA): TGCAGTGCTAGAGATTTTCGGACTAGCGTTGATACGCAGTATTTT.

This clonotype was counted a few times. The chain recombines TRBV27 with TRBJ2-7; 7 nucleotides match TRBD1. The CDR3 sequence is 15 residues long. Germline CDR1 and CDR2: MNHEY and SMNVEV (reference sequence). J gave up 2 bases and V 3 bases, and 7 bases lay outside the gene matches. CDR3 DNA sequence: TGTGCCAGCAGTTTGGGCTGGGACAGTACCTACGAGCAGTACTTC. Residues: CASSLGWDSTYEQYF.

V is TRBV5-1 and J is TRBJ2-1; 7 nucleotides align to TRBD1. The CDR3 totals 13 residues. Germline-derived CDR1 and CDR2 are SGHRS and YFSETQ. Unmatched junction bases numbered 1, after V lost 1 base and J lost 6 bases. The CDR3, as DNA: TGCGCCAGCAGCTTGCCAGGGGGCAATGAGCAGTTCTTC. Its translation: CASSLPGGNEQFF. Supplemented by reference TRBV5-1 and TRBJ2-1, the full variable domain reads KAGVTQTPRYLIKTRGQQVTLSCSPISGHRSVSWYQQTPGQGLQFLFEYFSETQRNKGNFPGRFSGRQFSNSRSEMNVSTLELGDSALYLCASSLPGGNEQFFGPGTRLTVL.

This clonotype was counted a few times. The chain carries TRBV6-5 and TRBJ1-1; 9 positions match TRBD1. The J segment lost 9 bases and the V segment lost 4 bases, leaving 3 bases of the junction unmatched. CDR3 length: 12 amino acids. Per germline, CDR1 MNHEY and CDR2 SVGAGI. CDR3 sequence reads: CASSFGTGQAFF. The CDR3 coding sequence is TGTGCCAGCAGTTTCGGGACAGGGCAAGCTTTCTTT.

This chain joins TRBV7-9 and TRBJ1-4; 10 positions agree with TRBD1. V shed 5 bases and J 7 bases; nucleotides not matched to a gene: 4. Germline values: CDR1 SEHNR, CDR2 FQNEAQ (reference sequence). This CDR3 comprises 14 residues. In nucleotides, the CDR3 is TGTGCCAGCAGCCGTGGGACAGGGGTTGAAAAACTGTTTTTT. It encodes CASSRGTGVEKLFF.

V is TRBV7-9 and J is TRBJ2-1, with TRBD2 as a possible D gene (5 bases). Looked up from germline, CDR1 is SEHNR and CDR2 is FQNEAQ (reference sequence). The germline V and J ends were trimmed by 5 bases and 0 bases, with 14 bases remaining between them. This CDR3 comprises 16 residues. The CDR3 nucleotides read TGTGCCAGCAGCACCCAGCGGTCCGTCTCCTACAATGAGCAGTTCTTC. It specifies CASSTQRSVSYNEQFF.

This clonotype occurred a few times. The V gene is TRBV4-2, the J gene TRBJ2-7; 7 positions match TRBD2. The V segment lost 4 bases and the J segment 5 bases; nucleotides outside the gene matches: 11. CDR3 length: 15 residues. Germline CDR1 is LGHNA and CDR2 is YNFKEQ. The CDR3 region has the DNA TGTGCCAGCAGCCGGGGGGGAACTTTATCCCACGAGCAGTACTTC. This encodes CASSRGGTLSHEQYF.